The subject of this entry is one T cell receptor beta chain. These data come from a study of shared clonotypes between healthy human individuals. The protocol was immunoSEQ multiplex PCR, while the TCRdb copy is restricted to in-frame clones and leaves out a portion. This table holds more than 90,000 clones, about 68% found once. CDR3 size: 14 residues. Germline CDR1 reads MNHEY; CDR2 reads SMNVEV (reference sequence). V was clipped by 7 bases and J by 3 bases; unmatched bases: 4. V and J are TRBV27 and TRBJ2-3; 10 nucleotides agree with TRBD2. This receptor was taken from a man younger than 45 in good health. The sequencing sample was made of memory CD8+ T cells sorted from blood. The subset here: CD45RO+ cells pooled with CCR7-negative TemRA cells. CDR3 residues: CASIPSGSTDTQYF. The CDR3 nucleotides are TGTGCCAGCATCCCTAGCGGGAGTACAGATACGCAGTATTTT.